The following is a TCR beta chain sequence with its context. Produced via immunoSEQ multiplex PCR; TCRdb's table is partial and in-frame only. The repertoire includes about 90,000 clones, about 81% of them detected once, and about 13% sits in the top ten. The CDR3 consists of 15 residues. In germline, CDR1 is SGHRS, CDR2 YFSETQ. V shed 4 bases and J 3 bases; nucleotides not matched to a gene: 9. The data derive from a study of blood T cell repertoires in COVID-19. About the study: Samples taken during acute and convalescent COVID-19 were collected in the United States, Italy and Spain.

Input material: peripheral blood. The origin of this receptor is a human donor in a cohort sampled during active COVID-19. V is TRBV5-1 and J is TRBJ2-7; 8 nucleotides align to TRBD2. CDR3 nucleotides: TGCGCCAGCAGCCCGGCCGGGACTAGGGGCTACGAGCAGTACTTC. It is translated as CASSPAGTRGYEQYF. Full variable domain (remainder filled in from reference TRBV5-1 and TRBJ2-7): KAGVTQTPRYLIKTRGQQVTLSCSPISGHRSVSWYQQTPGQGLQFLFEYFSETQRNKGNFPGRFSGRQFSNSRSEMNVSTLELGDSALYLCASSPAGTRGYEQYFGPGTRLTVT.